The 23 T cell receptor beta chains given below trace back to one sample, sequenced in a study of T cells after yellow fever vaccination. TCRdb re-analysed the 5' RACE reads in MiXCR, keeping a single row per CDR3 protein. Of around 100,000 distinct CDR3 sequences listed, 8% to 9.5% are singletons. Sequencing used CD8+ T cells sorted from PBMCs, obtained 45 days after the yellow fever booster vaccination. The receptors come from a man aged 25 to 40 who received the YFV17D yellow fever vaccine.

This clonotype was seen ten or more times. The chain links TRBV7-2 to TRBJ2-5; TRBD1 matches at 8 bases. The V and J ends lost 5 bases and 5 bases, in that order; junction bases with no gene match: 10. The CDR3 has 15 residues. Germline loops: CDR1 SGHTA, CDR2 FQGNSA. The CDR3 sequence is CASSQWGQDGETQYF. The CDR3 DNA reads TGTGCCAGCAGCCAATGGGGACAGGATGGGGAGACCCAGTACTTC.

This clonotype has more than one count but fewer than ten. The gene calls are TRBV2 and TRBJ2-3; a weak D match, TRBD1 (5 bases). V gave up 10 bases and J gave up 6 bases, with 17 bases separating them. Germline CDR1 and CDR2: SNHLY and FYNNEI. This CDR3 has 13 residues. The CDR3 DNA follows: TGTGCCACTCTAGGGGAATACATGGATACGCAGTATTTT. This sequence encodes CATLGEYMDTQYF.

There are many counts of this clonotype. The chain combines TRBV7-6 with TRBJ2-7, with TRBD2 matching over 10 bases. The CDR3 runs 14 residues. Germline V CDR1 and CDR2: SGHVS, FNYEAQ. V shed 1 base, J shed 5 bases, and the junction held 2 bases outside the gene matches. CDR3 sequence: CASSLELAGDEQYF. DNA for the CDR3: TGTGCCAGCAGCTTAGAGCTAGCGGGAGACGAGCAGTACTTC.

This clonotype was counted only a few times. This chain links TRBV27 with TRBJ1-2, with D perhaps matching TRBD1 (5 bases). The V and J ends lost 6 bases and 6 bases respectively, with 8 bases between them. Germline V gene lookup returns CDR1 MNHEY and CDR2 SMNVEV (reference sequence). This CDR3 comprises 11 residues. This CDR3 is CASRQGDGYTF. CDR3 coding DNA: TGTGCCAGCAGGCAGGGTGATGGCTACACCTTC.

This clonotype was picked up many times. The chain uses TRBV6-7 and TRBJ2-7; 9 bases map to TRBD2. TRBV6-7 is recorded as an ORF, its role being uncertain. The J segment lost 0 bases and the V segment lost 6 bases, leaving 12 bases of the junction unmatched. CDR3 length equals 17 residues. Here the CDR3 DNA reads TGTGCCAGCAGCCACCCTAGGACTAGCGAGGGCTCCTACGAGCAGTACTTC. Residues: CASSHPRTSEGSYEQYF.

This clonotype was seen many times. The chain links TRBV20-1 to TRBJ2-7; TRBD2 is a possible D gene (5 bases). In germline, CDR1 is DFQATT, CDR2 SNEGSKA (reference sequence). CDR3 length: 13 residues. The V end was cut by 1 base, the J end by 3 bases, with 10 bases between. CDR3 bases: TGCAGTGCTAGAGGCGGGTGGGACTACGAGCAGTACTTC. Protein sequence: CSARGGWDYEQYF.

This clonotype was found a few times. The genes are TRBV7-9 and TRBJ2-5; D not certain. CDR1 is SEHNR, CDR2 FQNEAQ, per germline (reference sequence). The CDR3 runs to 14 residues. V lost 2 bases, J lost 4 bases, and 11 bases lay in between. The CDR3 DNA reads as TGTGCCAGCAGCTTAACTGGAGTCGGAGAGACCCAGTACTTC. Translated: CASSLTGVGETQYF.

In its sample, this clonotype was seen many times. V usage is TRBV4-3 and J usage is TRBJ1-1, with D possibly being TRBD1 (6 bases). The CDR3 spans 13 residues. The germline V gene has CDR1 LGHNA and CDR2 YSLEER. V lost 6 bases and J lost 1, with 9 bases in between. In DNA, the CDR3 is TGCGCCAGCAGACCGACAGGGAACACTGAAGCTTTCTTT. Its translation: CASRPTGNTEAFF.

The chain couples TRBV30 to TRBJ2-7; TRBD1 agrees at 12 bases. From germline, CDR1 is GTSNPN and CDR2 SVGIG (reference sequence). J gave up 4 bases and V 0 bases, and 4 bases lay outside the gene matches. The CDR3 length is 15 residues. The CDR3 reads CAWSVGTGGVYEQYF. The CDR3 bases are TGTGCCTGGAGTGTCGGGACAGGGGGCGTTTACGAGCAGTACTTC. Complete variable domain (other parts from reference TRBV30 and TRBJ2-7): SQTIHQWPATLVQPVGSPLSLECTVEGTSNPNLYWYRQAAGRGLQLLFYSVGIGQISSEVPQNLSASRPQDRQFILSSKKLLLSDSGFYLCAWSVGTGGVYEQYFGPGTRLTVT.

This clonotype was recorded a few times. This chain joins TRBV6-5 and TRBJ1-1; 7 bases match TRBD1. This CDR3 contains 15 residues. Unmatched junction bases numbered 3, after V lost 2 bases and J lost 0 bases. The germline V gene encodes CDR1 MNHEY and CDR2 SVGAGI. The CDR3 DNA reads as TGTGCCAGCAGTTACGGGGGACAGCTGAACACTGAAGCTTTCTTT. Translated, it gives CASSYGGQLNTEAFF.

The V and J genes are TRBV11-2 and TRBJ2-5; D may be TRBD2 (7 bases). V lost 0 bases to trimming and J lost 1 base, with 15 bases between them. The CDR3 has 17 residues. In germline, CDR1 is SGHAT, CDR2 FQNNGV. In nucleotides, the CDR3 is TGTGCCAGCAGCTTAGATCGCTGGGGAGGGGGCCAAGAGACCCAGTACTTC. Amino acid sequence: CASSLDRWGGGQETQYF.

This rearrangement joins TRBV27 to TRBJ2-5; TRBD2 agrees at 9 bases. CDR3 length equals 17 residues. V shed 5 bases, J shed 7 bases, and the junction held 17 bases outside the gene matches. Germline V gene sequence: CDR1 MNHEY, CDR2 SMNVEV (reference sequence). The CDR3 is CASSTRRAGGPSGTQYF. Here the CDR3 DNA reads TGTGCCAGCAGTACCCGGAGGGCGGGAGGGCCCTCGGGGACCCAGTACTTC.

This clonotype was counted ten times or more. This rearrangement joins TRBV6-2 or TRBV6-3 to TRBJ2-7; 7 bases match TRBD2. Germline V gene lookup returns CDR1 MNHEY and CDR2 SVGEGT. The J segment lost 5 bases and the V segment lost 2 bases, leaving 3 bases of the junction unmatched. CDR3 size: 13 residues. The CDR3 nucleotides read TGTGCCAGCAGTTACCCTGGACTAGACGAGCAGTACTTC. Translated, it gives CASSYPGLDEQYF.

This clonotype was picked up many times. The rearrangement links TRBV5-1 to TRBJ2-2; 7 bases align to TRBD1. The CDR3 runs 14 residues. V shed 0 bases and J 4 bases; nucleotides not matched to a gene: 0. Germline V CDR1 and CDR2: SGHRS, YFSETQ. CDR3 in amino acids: CASSLGDSTGELFF. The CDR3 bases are TGCGCCAGCAGCTTGGGGGACAGCACCGGGGAGCTGTTTTTT.

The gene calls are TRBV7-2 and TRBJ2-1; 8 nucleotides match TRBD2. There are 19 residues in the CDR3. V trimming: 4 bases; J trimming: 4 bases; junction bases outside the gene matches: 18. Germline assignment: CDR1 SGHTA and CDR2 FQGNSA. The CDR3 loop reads CASSSSPGPGGRSYNEQFF. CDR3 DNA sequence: TGTGCCAGCAGCTCGTCCCCAGGGCCGGGCGGGAGGTCTTACAATGAGCAGTTCTTC.

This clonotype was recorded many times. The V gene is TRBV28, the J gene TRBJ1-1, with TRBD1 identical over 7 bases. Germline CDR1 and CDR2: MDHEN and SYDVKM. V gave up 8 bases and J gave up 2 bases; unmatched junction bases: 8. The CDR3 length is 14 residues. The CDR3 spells CASDMGDSNTEAFF. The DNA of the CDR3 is TGTGCCAGCGATATGGGGGACAGCAACACTGAAGCTTTCTTT. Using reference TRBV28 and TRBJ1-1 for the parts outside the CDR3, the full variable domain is DVKVTQSSRYLVKRTGEKVFLECVQDMDHENMFWYRQDPGLGLRLIYFSYDVKMKEKGDIPEGYSVSREKKERFSLILESASTNQTSMYLCASDMGDSNTEAFFGQGTRLTVV.

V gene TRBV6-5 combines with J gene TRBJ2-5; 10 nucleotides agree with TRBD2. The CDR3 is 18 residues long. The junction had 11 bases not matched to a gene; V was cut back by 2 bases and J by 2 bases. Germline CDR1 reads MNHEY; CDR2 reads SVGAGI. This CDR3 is CASSYPPPLAGPQETQYF. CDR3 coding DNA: TGTGCCAGCAGTTACCCTCCCCCACTAGCGGGACCACAAGAGACCCAGTACTTC.

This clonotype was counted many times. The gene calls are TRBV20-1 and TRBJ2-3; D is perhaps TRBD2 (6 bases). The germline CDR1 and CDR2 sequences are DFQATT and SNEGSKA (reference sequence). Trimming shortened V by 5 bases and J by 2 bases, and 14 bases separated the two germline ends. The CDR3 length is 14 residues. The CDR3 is CSAPPRGDTDTQYF. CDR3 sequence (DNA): TGCAGTGCTCCTCCGCGCGGGGACACAGATACGCAGTATTTT.

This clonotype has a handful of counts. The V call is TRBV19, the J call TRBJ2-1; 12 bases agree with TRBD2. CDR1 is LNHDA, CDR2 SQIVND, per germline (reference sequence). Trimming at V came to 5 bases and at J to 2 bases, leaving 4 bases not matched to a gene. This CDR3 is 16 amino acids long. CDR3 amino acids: CASSSGTSGPYNEQFF. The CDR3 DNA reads TGTGCCAGTAGTTCCGGGACTAGCGGGCCCTACAATGAGCAGTTCTTC.

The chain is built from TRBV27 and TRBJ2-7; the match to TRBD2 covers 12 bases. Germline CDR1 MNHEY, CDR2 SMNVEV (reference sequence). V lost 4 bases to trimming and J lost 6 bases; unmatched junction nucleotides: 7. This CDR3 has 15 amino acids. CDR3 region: CASSWTSGTLSEQYF. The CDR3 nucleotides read TGTGCCAGCAGTTGGACTAGCGGGACGCTCAGCGAGCAGTACTTC.

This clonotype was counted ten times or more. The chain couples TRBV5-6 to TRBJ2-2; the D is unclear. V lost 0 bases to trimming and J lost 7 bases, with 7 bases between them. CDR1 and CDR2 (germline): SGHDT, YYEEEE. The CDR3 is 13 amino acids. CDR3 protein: CASSLGGNGELFF. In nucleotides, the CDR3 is TGTGCCAGCAGCTTGGGTGGCAACGGGGAGCTGTTTTTT.

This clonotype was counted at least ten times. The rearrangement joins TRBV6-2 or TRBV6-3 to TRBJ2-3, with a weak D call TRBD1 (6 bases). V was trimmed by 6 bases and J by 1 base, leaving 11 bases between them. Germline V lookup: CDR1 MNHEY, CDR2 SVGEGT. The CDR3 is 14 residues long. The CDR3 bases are TGTGCCAGCAGCACGTACAGGGGCACAGATACGCAGTATTTT. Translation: CASSTYRGTDTQYF.

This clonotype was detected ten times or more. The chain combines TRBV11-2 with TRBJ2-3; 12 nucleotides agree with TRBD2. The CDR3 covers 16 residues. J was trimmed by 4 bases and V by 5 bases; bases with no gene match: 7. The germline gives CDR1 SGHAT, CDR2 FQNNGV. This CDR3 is CASSQGLAGLADTQYF. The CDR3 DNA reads TGTGCCAGCAGCCAAGGACTAGCGGGATTGGCAGATACGCAGTATTTT.